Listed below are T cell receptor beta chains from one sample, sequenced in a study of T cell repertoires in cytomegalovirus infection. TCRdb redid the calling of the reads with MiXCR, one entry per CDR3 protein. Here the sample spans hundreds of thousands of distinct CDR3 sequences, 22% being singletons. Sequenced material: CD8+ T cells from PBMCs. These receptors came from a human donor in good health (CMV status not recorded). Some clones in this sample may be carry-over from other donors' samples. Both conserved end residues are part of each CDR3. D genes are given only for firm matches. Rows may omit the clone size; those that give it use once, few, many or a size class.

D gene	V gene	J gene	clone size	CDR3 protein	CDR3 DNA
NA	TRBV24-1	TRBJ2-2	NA	CATSGGGTGELFF	TGTGCCACCAGTGGAGGGGGGACCGGGGAGCTGTTTTTT
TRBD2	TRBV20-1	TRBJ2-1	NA	CSAEDLAGYNEQFF	TGCAGTGCGGAAGACCTAGCGGGGTACAATGAGCAGTTCTTC
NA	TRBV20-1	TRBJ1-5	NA	CSATSSTGISNQPQHF	TGCAGTGCCACGAGCTCGACAGGTATTAGCAATCAGCCCCAGCATTTT
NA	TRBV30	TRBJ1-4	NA	CAWTPPGHEKLFF	TGTGCCTGGACCCCTCCCGGGCATGAAAAACTGTTTTTT
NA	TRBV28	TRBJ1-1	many	CASSQATGRLNTEAFF	TGTGCCAGCAGCCAGGCTACGGGACGTTTGAACACTGAAGCTTTCTTT
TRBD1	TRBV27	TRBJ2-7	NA	CASSHGQGPYEQYF	TGTGCCAGCAGTCACGGACAGGGTCCCTACGAGCAGTACTTC
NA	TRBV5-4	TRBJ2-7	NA	CASSFMGGSDEQYF	TGTGCCAGCAGCTTTATGGGGGGCTCGGACGAGCAGTACTTC
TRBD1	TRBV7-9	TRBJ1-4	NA	CASSRWTGLRKLFF	TGTGCCAGCAGCCGATGGACAGGGTTGCGAAAACTGTTTTTT
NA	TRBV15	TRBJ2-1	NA	CATSRDPTTGLNEQFF	TGTGCCACCAGCAGAGATCCGACTACGGGCCTCAATGAGCAGTTCTTC
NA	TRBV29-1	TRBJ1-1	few	CSAGGMNTEAFF	TGCAGCGCTGGGGGCATGAACACTGAAGCTTTCTTT
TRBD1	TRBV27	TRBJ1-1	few	CASSLAGGLAEAFF	TGTGCCAGCAGTTTGGCAGGGGGCTTGGCTGAAGCTTTCTTT
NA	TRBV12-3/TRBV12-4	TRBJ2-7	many	CASSRPGTPQYF	TGTGCCAGCAGCCGACCCGGGACCCCGCAGTACTTC
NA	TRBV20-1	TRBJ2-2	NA	CSASDGGELFF	TGCAGTGCTAGCGACGGCGGGGAGCTGTTTTTT
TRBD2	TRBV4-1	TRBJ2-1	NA	CASSRIHLAGGPYNEQFF	TGCGCCAGCAGCCGCATCCACCTAGCGGGGGGACCCTACAATGAGCAGTTCTTC
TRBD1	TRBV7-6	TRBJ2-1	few	CASSSEGGTGVLNEQFF	TGTGCCAGCAGCTCTGAGGGGGGGACAGGGGTTCTCAATGAGCAGTTCTTC
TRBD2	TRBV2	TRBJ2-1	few	CASSEAGGLAGNEQFF	TGTGCCAGCAGTGAAGCCGGTGGACTAGCGGGCAATGAGCAGTTCTTC
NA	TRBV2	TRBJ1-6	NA	CASTDKLGAPPLHF	TGTGCCAGCACTGATAAGTTGGGTGCTCCTCCCCTCCACTTT
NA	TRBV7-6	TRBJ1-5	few	CASSGSRTPGHQPQHF	TGTGCCAGCAGCGGGTCGAGAACTCCGGGCCATCAGCCCCAGCATTTT
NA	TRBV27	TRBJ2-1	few	CASSWGSYNEQFF	TGTGCCAGCAGTTGGGGCTCCTACAATGAGCAGTTCTTC
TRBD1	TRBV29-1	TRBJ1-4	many	CSVLPGQGEEKLFF	TGCAGCGTTCTCCCGGGACAGGGTGAAGAAAAACTGTTTTTT
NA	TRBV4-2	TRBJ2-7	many	CASSQEQVNPSYEQYF	TGTGCCAGCAGCCAGGAACAGGTGAACCCCTCCTACGAGCAGTACTTC
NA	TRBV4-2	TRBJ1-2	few	CASSQESQEPNYGYTF	TGTGCCAGCAGCCAAGAGTCGCAGGAACCTAACTATGGCTACACCTTC
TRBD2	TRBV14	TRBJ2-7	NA	CASSQEKRGGHEQYF	TGTGCCAGCAGCCAAGAGAAGCGGGGGGGCCACGAGCAGTACTTC
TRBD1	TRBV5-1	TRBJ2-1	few	CASSPWTGVATEQFF	TGCGCCAGCAGCCCGTGGACAGGGGTAGCGACTGAGCAGTTCTTC
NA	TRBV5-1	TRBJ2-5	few	CASSGLPQETQYF	TGCGCCAGCAGCGGACTGCCACAAGAGACCCAGTACTTC
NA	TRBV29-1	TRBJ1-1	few	CSVGGASAEAFF	TGCAGCGTTGGGGGGGCTTCGGCTGAAGCTTTCTTT
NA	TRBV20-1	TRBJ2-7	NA	CSASSLSGVYEQYF	TGCAGTGCTAGCTCCCTTTCCGGGGTTTACGAGCAGTACTTC
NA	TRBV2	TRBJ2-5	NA	CASRPPHSQETQYF	TGTGCCAGCAGGCCCCCCCACAGCCAAGAGACCCAGTACTTC
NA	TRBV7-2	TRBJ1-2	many	CASSGRSNGYTF	TGTGCCAGCAGCGGCCGGTCGAATGGCTACACCTTC
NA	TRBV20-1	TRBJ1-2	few	CSATPLRDYGYTF	TGCAGTGCTACACCCCTTAGAGACTATGGCTACACCTTC
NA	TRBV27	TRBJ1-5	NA	CASSLSSWQPQHF	TGTGCCAGCAGTTTATCGTCCTGGCAGCCCCAGCATTTT
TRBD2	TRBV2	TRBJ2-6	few	CASTAGGRVANVLTF	TGTGCCAGCACAGCGGGGGGGCGGGTGGCCAACGTCCTGACTTTC
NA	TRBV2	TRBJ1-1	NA	CASSTVNTEAFF	TGTGCCAGCAGTACAGTGAACACTGAAGCTTTCTTT
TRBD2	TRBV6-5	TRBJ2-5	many	CASSLEAGEKETQYF	TGTGCCAGCAGCCTGGAAGCGGGGGAGAAGGAGACCCAGTACTTC
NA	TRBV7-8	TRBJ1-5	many	CASSPQVVSNQPQHF	TGTGCCAGCAGTCCCCAGGTCGTTAGCAATCAGCCCCAGCATTTT
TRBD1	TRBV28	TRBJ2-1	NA	CASSWDRVSYNEQFF	TGTGCCAGCAGTTGGGACAGGGTGTCCTACAATGAGCAGTTCTTC
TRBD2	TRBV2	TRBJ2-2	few	CASSDPLAGAGTGELFF	TGTGCCAGCAGTGACCCACTAGCGGGGGCCGGCACCGGGGAGCTGTTTTTT
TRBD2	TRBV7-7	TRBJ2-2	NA	CASRLAGAGELFF	TGTGCCAGCAGATTAGCGGGGGCCGGGGAGCTGTTTTTT
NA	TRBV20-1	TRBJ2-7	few	CSARATGSYEQYF	TGCAGTGCTAGGGCCACAGGGTCCTACGAGCAGTACTTC
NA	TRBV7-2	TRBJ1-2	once	CASSPLTANYGYTF	TGTGCCAGCAGCCCCTTGACTGCAAACTATGGCTACACCTTC
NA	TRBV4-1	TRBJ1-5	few	CASSLRGDDNQPQHF	TGCGCCAGCAGCCTGAGGGGGGACGACAATCAGCCCCAGCATTTT
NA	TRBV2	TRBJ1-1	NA	CASSPRTGDGRITFF	TGTGCCAGCAGTCCCAGAACCGGGGACGGACGAATTACTTTCTTT
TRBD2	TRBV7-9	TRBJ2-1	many	CASSLTSGGNEQFF	TGTGCCAGCAGCTTAACTAGCGGGGGCAATGAGCAGTTCTTC
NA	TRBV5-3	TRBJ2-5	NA	CASSSPSQGEETQYF	TGTGCCAGCAGCTCTCCCAGTCAGGGTGAAGAGACCCAGTACTTC
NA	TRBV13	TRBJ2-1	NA	CASSWIKGASQSYNEQFF	TGTGCCAGCAGCTGGATAAAAGGTGCGTCACAATCCTACAATGAGCAGTTCTTC
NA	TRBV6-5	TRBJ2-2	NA	CASSYGGSGELFF	TGTGCCAGCAGTTACGGGGGTTCCGGGGAGCTGTTTTTT
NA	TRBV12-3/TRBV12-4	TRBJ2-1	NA	CASSFPESSVGRSYNEQFF	TGTGCCAGCAGTTTTCCCGAATCTAGCGTAGGGCGGTCCTACAATGAGCAGTTCTTC
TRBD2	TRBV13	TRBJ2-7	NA	CASSVGLAGSYEQYF	TGTGCCAGCAGCGTGGGACTAGCGGGTTCGTACGAGCAGTACTTC
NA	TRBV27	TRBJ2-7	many	CASMGGASYEQYF	TGTGCCAGCATGGGGGGGGCCTCCTACGAGCAGTACTTC
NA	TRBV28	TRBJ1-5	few	CASSSHVQQYSNQPQHF	TGTGCCAGCAGTTCCCATGTACAGCAATATAGCAATCAGCCCCAGCATTTT
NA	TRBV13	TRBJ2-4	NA	CASSLSGGANIQYF	TGTGCCAGCAGCCTCTCTGGGGGGGCGAACATTCAGTACTTC
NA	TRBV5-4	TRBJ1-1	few	CASSPERAHTEAFF	TGTGCCAGCAGCCCTGAGAGGGCCCACACTGAAGCTTTCTTT
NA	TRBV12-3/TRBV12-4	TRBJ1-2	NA	CASSLRYREDGYTF	TGTGCCAGCAGTTTACGATACAGGGAGGATGGCTACACCTTC
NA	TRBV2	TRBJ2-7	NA	CASKEVAGHYEQYF	TGTGCCAGCAAGGAAGTGGCGGGGCACTACGAGCAGTACTTC
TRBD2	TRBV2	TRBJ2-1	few	CASSGGTRDINEQFF	TGTGCCAGCAGTGGGGGGACTAGGGATATCAATGAGCAGTTCTTC